A selection of T cell receptor beta chains follows, all from one sample in a study of cytomegalovirus exposure and HLA in healthy donors. TCRdb keeps only in-frame clones here, not all; method: immunoSEQ multiplex PCR. The profile shows about 85,000 clones, 80% of them singletons. Sample: PBMCs. These receptors originate from a man between 50 and 59 years old in good health and CMV-seropositive. CDR3s include the opening cysteine and the closing phenylalanine or tryptophan. The D gene is left open where the match is weak. A clone size is listed for some rows: how often the clone was seen (once, few, many), or a class if it is expanded.

j_call: TRBJ2-3
clone_size: .
cdr3_length: 17
v_call: TRBV19
d_call: .
cdr3_aa: CASSIWSTSSSTDTQYF
cdr3_nt: TGTGCCAGTAGTATTTGGTCGACTTCATCTAGCACAGATACGCAGTATTTT

j_call: TRBJ1-1
clone_size: .
cdr3_length: 15
v_call: TRBV5-1
d_call: TRBD1
cdr3_aa: CASSLLGQPNTEAFF
cdr3_nt: TGCGCCAGCAGCTTGCTGGGACAGCCGAACACTGAAGCTTTCTTT

j_call: TRBJ1-2
clone_size: .
cdr3_length: 13
v_call: TRBV7-8
d_call: .
cdr3_aa: CASSFSLNYGYTF
cdr3_nt: TGTGCCAGCAGCTTTTCTTTGAACTATGGCTACACCTTC

j_call: TRBJ2-2
clone_size: .
cdr3_length: 16
v_call: TRBV2
d_call: TRBD2
cdr3_aa: CASSLVTSGSAGELFF
cdr3_nt: TGTGCCAGCAGTCTTGTGACTAGCGGGAGCGCCGGGGAGCTGTTTTTT

j_call: TRBJ1-2
clone_size: few
cdr3_length: 13
v_call: TRBV6-1
d_call: TRBD1
cdr3_aa: CASRETGNYGYTF
cdr3_nt: TGTGCCAGCAGAGAGACAGGGAACTATGGCTACACCTTC

j_call: TRBJ2-1
clone_size: .
cdr3_length: 14
v_call: TRBV25-1
d_call: .
cdr3_aa: CASSEAGSYNEQFF
cdr3_nt: TGTGCCAGCAGTGAAGCGGGTTCCTACAATGAGCAGTTCTTC

j_call: TRBJ2-7
clone_size: .
cdr3_length: 18
v_call: TRBV30
d_call: TRBD2
cdr3_aa: CAWSVHSGLAGVRNEQYF
cdr3_nt: TGTGCCTGGAGTGTACACTCTGGACTAGCGGGAGTAAGGAACGAGCAGTACTTC

j_call: TRBJ2-7
clone_size: .
cdr3_length: 15
v_call: TRBV30
d_call: TRBD2
cdr3_aa: CAWSRTSGRAREQYF
cdr3_nt: TGTGCCTGGAGCCGGACTAGCGGGAGGGCCCGCGAGCAGTACTTC

j_call: TRBJ1-1
clone_size: .
cdr3_length: 12
v_call: TRBV6-1
d_call: .
cdr3_aa: CASSDMNTEAFF
cdr3_nt: TGTGCCAGCAGTGATATGAACACTGAAGCTTTCTTT

j_call: TRBJ1-4
clone_size: few
cdr3_length: 14
v_call: TRBV2
d_call: .
cdr3_aa: CASMAGRGDEKLFF
cdr3_nt: TGTGCCAGCATGGCAGGGAGGGGGGATGAAAAACTGTTTTTT

j_call: TRBJ2-2
clone_size: few
cdr3_length: 13
v_call: TRBV10-3
d_call: TRBD2
cdr3_aa: CAIGREGTGELFF
cdr3_nt: TGTGCCATCGGGCGGGAGGGGACCGGGGAGCTGTTTTTT

j_call: TRBJ2-7
clone_size: .
cdr3_length: 16
v_call: TRBV5-4
d_call: TRBD2
cdr3_aa: CASSQFLAGSSYEQYF
cdr3_nt: TGTGCCAGCAGCCAATTCTTAGCGGGGAGCTCCTACGAGCAGTACTTC

j_call: TRBJ1-2
clone_size: .
cdr3_length: 14
v_call: TRBV6-5
d_call: TRBD1
cdr3_aa: CASTPKRGRGGYTF
cdr3_nt: TGTGCCAGCACCCCAAAGAGGGGGCGCGGCGGCTACACCTTC

j_call: TRBJ2-1
clone_size: .
cdr3_length: 19
v_call: TRBV5-1
d_call: TRBD2
cdr3_aa: CASSGYSGRAGFSYNEQFF
cdr3_nt: TGCGCCAGCAGCGGATATAGCGGGAGGGCCGGATTCTCCTACAATGAGCAGTTCTTC

j_call: TRBJ1-1
clone_size: .
cdr3_length: 13
v_call: TRBV10-2
d_call: TRBD1
cdr3_aa: CASNGQGNTEAFF
cdr3_nt: TGCGCCAGCAACGGACAGGGGAACACTGAAGCTTTCTTT

j_call: TRBJ2-1
clone_size: .
cdr3_length: 15
v_call: TRBV11-2
d_call: TRBD2
cdr3_aa: CASSLTLAGGGEQFF
cdr3_nt: TGTGCCAGCAGCTTAACGCTAGCGGGAGGGGGTGAGCAGTTCTTC

j_call: TRBJ2-5
clone_size: .
cdr3_length: 15
v_call: TRBV5-4
d_call: .
cdr3_aa: CASSSGGGSGETQYF
cdr3_nt: TGTGCCAGCAGCTCCGGGGGCGGGAGTGGGGAGACCCAGTACTTC

j_call: TRBJ2-7
clone_size: .
cdr3_length: 18
v_call: TRBV7-2
d_call: TRBD2
cdr3_aa: CASSRKSSSGVRSYEQYF
cdr3_nt: TGTGCCAGCAGCAGAAAGAGCTCTAGCGGAGTGAGGTCCTACGAGCAGTACTTC

j_call: TRBJ1-2
clone_size: .
cdr3_length: 12
v_call: TRBV2
d_call: TRBD1
cdr3_aa: CASKDRLYGYTF
cdr3_nt: TGTGCCAGCAAGGACAGGTTGTATGGCTACACCTTC

j_call: TRBJ1-1
clone_size: few
cdr3_length: 15
v_call: TRBV5-6
d_call: TRBD1
cdr3_aa: CASSPGTGGHTEAFF
cdr3_nt: TGTGCCAGCAGCCCGGGGACAGGGGGCCACACTGAAGCTTTCTTT

j_call: TRBJ2-7
clone_size: once
cdr3_length: 14
v_call: TRBV6-1
d_call: .
cdr3_aa: CASSEARLSYEQYF
cdr3_nt: TGTGCCAGCAGTGAAGCTCGACTCTCCTACGAGCAGTACTTC

j_call: TRBJ2-1
clone_size: .
cdr3_length: 15
v_call: TRBV4-3
d_call: .
cdr3_aa: CASSQVPGQYNEQFF
cdr3_nt: TGCGCCAGCAGCCAAGTCCCGGGACAATACAATGAGCAGTTCTTC

j_call: TRBJ1-1
clone_size: .
cdr3_length: 15
v_call: TRBV10-3
d_call: TRBD1
cdr3_aa: CAIRGQGAGDTEAFF
cdr3_nt: TGTGCCATCAGGGGACAGGGGGCTGGAGACACTGAAGCTTTCTTT

j_call: TRBJ1-2
clone_size: .
cdr3_length: 15
v_call: TRBV6-1
d_call: TRBD1
cdr3_aa: CASSLTGGDPYGYTF
cdr3_nt: TGTGCCAGCAGTTTGACAGGGGGCGACCCATATGGCTACACCTTC

j_call: TRBJ2-7
clone_size: .
cdr3_length: 11
v_call: TRBV12-5
d_call: .
cdr3_aa: CASGLDGGQYF
cdr3_nt: TGTGCTAGTGGTTTGGACGGGGGGCAGTACTTC

j_call: TRBJ2-5
clone_size: once
cdr3_length: 13
v_call: TRBV9
d_call: .
cdr3_aa: CASSVGPGETQYF
cdr3_nt: TGTGCCAGCAGCGTAGGACCGGGAGAGACCCAGTACTTC

j_call: TRBJ2-1
clone_size: .
cdr3_length: 16
v_call: TRBV19
d_call: TRBD2
cdr3_aa: CASSVRLAGGNNEQFF
cdr3_nt: TGTGCCAGTAGTGTCCGACTAGCGGGAGGCAACAATGAGCAGTTCTTC

j_call: TRBJ1-6
clone_size: few
cdr3_length: 15
v_call: TRBV30
d_call: .
cdr3_aa: CAWSRGGADNSPLHF
cdr3_nt: TGTGCCTGGAGCCGGGGGGGCGCAGATAATTCACCCCTCCACTTT

j_call: TRBJ1-2
clone_size: .
cdr3_length: 14
v_call: TRBV19
d_call: .
cdr3_aa: CASSIRGANYGYTF
cdr3_nt: TGTGCCAGTAGTATACGGGGGGCTAACTATGGCTACACCTTC

j_call: TRBJ2-2
clone_size: once
cdr3_length: 15
v_call: TRBV29-1
d_call: TRBD2
cdr3_aa: CSVGVGGRAPGELFF
cdr3_nt: TGCAGCGTTGGGGTTGGAGGGAGGGCCCCCGGGGAGCTGTTTTTT

j_call: TRBJ1-5
clone_size: .
cdr3_length: 15
v_call: TRBV7-2
d_call: .
cdr3_aa: CASSPDASSNQPQHF
cdr3_nt: TGTGCCAGCAGCCCTGATGCCAGTAGCAATCAGCCCCAGCATTTT

j_call: TRBJ2-5
clone_size: .
cdr3_length: 14
v_call: TRBV27
d_call: .
cdr3_aa: CASSRRNNQETQYF
cdr3_nt: TGTGCCAGCAGTAGGAGGAACAACCAAGAGACCCAGTACTTC

j_call: TRBJ2-7
clone_size: .
cdr3_length: 13
v_call: TRBV5-1
d_call: TRBD1
cdr3_aa: CASSPTGAVEQYF
cdr3_nt: TGCGCCAGCAGCCCGACAGGGGCGGTTGAGCAGTACTTC

j_call: TRBJ2-7
clone_size: .
cdr3_length: 15
v_call: TRBV5-1
d_call: .
cdr3_aa: CASSDGRTESYEQYF
cdr3_nt: TGCGCCAGCAGCGATGGTAGGACTGAGTCCTACGAGCAGTACTTC

j_call: TRBJ2-1
clone_size: .
cdr3_length: 14
v_call: TRBV2
d_call: .
cdr3_aa: CASRGDKISSEQFF
cdr3_nt: TGTGCCAGCAGGGGGGACAAAATATCTAGTGAGCAGTTCTTC

j_call: TRBJ2-7
clone_size: .
cdr3_length: 13
v_call: TRBV5-4
d_call: TRBD1
cdr3_aa: CASSPTGEYEQYF
cdr3_nt: TGTGCCAGCAGCCCGACAGGGGAGTACGAGCAGTACTTC

j_call: TRBJ2-3
clone_size: .
cdr3_length: 15
v_call: TRBV19
d_call: .
cdr3_aa: CASSIGESRTDTQYF
cdr3_nt: TGTGCCAGTAGTATAGGTGAGAGTCGGACAGATACGCAGTATTTT

j_call: TRBJ2-7
clone_size: few
cdr3_length: 15
v_call: TRBV6-4
d_call: TRBD2
cdr3_aa: CASSDSSGSSYEQYF
cdr3_nt: TGTGCCAGCAGTGACTCTAGCGGGAGCTCCTACGAGCAGTACTTC

j_call: TRBJ2-2
clone_size: .
cdr3_length: 13
v_call: TRBV7-3
d_call: .
cdr3_aa: CASSYQFNGELFF
cdr3_nt: TGTGCCAGCAGCTATCAGTTCAACGGGGAGCTGTTTTTT

j_call: TRBJ1-4
clone_size: .
cdr3_length: 16
v_call: TRBV5-1
d_call: TRBD1
cdr3_aa: CASSNTGGLGNEKLFF
cdr3_nt: TGCGCCAGCAGTAACACAGGGGGCTTGGGTAATGAAAAACTGTTTTTT

j_call: TRBJ1-1
clone_size: .
cdr3_length: 14
v_call: TRBV7-3
d_call: .
cdr3_aa: CASSLVPGNTEAFF
cdr3_nt: TGTGCCAGCAGCTTAGTTCCGGGAAACACTGAAGCTTTCTTT

j_call: TRBJ2-1
clone_size: few
cdr3_length: 14
v_call: TRBV19
d_call: .
cdr3_aa: CASSRDLLRPEQFF
cdr3_nt: TGTGCCAGTAGTCGAGATCTCCTCCGCCCCGAGCAGTTCTTC

j_call: TRBJ2-7
clone_size: .
cdr3_length: 16
v_call: TRBV5-6
d_call: .
cdr3_aa: CASSPYTAPSSYEQYF
cdr3_nt: TGTGCCAGCAGCCCGTACACAGCTCCGAGCTCCTACGAGCAGTACTTC

j_call: TRBJ1-5
clone_size: .
cdr3_length: 14
v_call: TRBV2
d_call: .
cdr3_aa: CASRPQGANQPQHF
cdr3_nt: TGTGCCAGCAGGCCACAGGGCGCCAATCAGCCCCAGCATTTT

j_call: TRBJ2-2
clone_size: .
cdr3_length: 15
v_call: TRBV7-2
d_call: TRBD1
cdr3_aa: CASSGQGWNTGELFF
cdr3_nt: TGTGCCAGCAGCGGACAGGGTTGGAACACCGGGGAGCTGTTTTTT

j_call: TRBJ2-1
clone_size: .
cdr3_length: 16
v_call: TRBV5-1
d_call: TRBD2
cdr3_aa: CASSLSSGGIFYEQFF
cdr3_nt: TGCGCCAGCAGCTTGTCTTCCGGGGGGATCTTCTATGAGCAGTTCTTC

j_call: TRBJ1-1
clone_size: few
cdr3_length: 14
v_call: TRBV2
d_call: .
cdr3_aa: CASRARGDSTEAFF
cdr3_nt: TGTGCCAGCAGGGCCCGGGGGGATAGCACTGAAGCTTTCTTT